This T cell receptor (beta chain) derives from a study of lymphopenia after photon versus proton radiotherapy. The CDR3 is 15 residues long. Germline V gene data show CDR1 as SGHDT and CDR2 as YYEEEE. V lost 2 bases, J lost 3 bases, and 5 bases stayed unmatched. Only in-frame clones appear in the TCRdb table, and some are missing; sequencing was by immunoSEQ multiplex PCR. The data contain roughly 150,000 clones, 75% to 90% of them singletons. Study results and limitations: A bigger post-nadir fall in TCR diversity correlated inversely with survival time in deceased patients. Under photons, naive T cells and diversity fell while effector/memory populations rose.

Comment on this clone: Its antigen is not known.

The sequencing used peripheral blood, collected from a patient treated with photon-based radiotherapy. The chain links TRBV5-6 to TRBJ2-5, with 9 nucleotides matching TRBD2. This TCR was recovered from a man in his fifties or sixties with gastric cancer. The CDR3 DNA reads as TGTGCCAGCAGCTTCTTAGCGGGAGTTGAAGAGACCCAGTACTTC. Translated: CASSFLAGVEETQYF. Combining the CDR3 with reference TRBV5-6 and TRBJ2-5 gives the whole variable domain DAGVTQSPTHLIKTRGQQVTLRCSPKSGHDTVSWYQQALGQGPQFIFQYYEEEERQRGNFPDRFSGHQFPNYSSELNVNALLLGDSALYLCASSFLAGVEETQYFGPGTRLLVL.